The 8 T cell receptor beta chains reported below all come from one sample, sequenced in a study of Graves' ophthalmopathy and Graves' hyperthyroidism. The authors amplified TCR beta CDR3 regions, and they did so from RNA transcripts for repertoire sequencing. First-round RT-PCR relied on HTBI primers, and a second-round multiplex PCR came next. TCRdb independently ran MiXCR on the multiplex PCR reads; one entry per CDR3 protein. The sample includes some 750,000 distinct CDR3 sequences, 40% seen only once; the top ten take roughly 45%. The sequenced material came from peripheral blood. The receptors were gathered from an adult man with Graves' ophthalmopathy.

This clonotype appeared many times. J is TRBJ1-2 and V is TRBV19; TRBD1 agrees at 8 bases. V gave up 9 bases and J gave up 7 bases; unmatched junction bases: 7. Looked up from germline, CDR1 is LNHDA and CDR2 is SQIVND (reference sequence). The CDR3 has 12 amino acids. CDR3 DNA sequence: TGTGCCAGCGCTCAGGGGGCCAGTGGCTACACCTTC. Protein product: CASAQGASGYTF. The whole variable domain, filled in from reference TRBV19 and TRBJ1-2, reads DGGITQSPKYLFRKEGQNVTLSCEQNLNHDAMYWYRQDPGQGLRLIYYSQIVNDFQKGDIAEGYSVSREKKESFPLTVTSAQKNPTAFYLCASAQGASGYTFGSGTRLTVV.

This clonotype appeared many times. V usage is TRBV7-8 and J usage is TRBJ1-1; D is uncertain. The ends were cut back, 2 bases at V and 0 bases at J, with 10 bases in the middle. There are 15 residues in the CDR3. Looked up from germline, CDR1 is SGHVS and CDR2 is FQNEAQ. The CDR3 is CASSLSPIMNTEAFF. DNA of the CDR3: TGTGCCAGCAGCTTATCACCGATAATGAACACTGAAGCTTTCTTT.

This clonotype was recorded at least ten times. The chain is built from TRBV29-1 and TRBJ1-1; D is uncertain. Trimming removed 3 bases at V and 1 base at J, with 15 bases between. The CDR3 consists of 15 residues. Per germline, CDR1 SQVTM and CDR2 ANQGSEA. CDR3 DNA: TGCAGCGTTGATCCAGGACGCGGCCCGAACACTGAAGCTTTCTTT. Amino acids: CSVDPGRGPNTEAFF.

This clonotype occurred many times. The V gene is TRBV29-1, the J gene TRBJ1-2, with 8 bases aligning to TRBD1. The CDR3 runs to 12 residues. Unmatched junction bases numbered 4, after V lost 6 bases and J lost 4 bases. From germline, CDR1 is SQVTM and CDR2 ANQGSEA. The CDR3 loop is CSVLTGGYGYTF. The CDR3 coding sequence is TGCAGCGTACTTACAGGGGGCTATGGCTACACCTTC.

The sample holds many counts of this clonotype. This chain uses TRBV7-9 with TRBJ1-5, with 7 bases identical to TRBD1. Germline-derived CDR1 and CDR2 are SEHNR and FQNEAQ (reference sequence). V trimming: 5 bases; J trimming: 0 bases; junction bases outside the gene matches: 7. The CDR3 covers 16 residues. The CDR3 loop is CASSTGKGASNQPQHF. CDR3 bases: TGTGCCAGCAGCACTGGAAAGGGGGCTAGCAATCAGCCCCAGCATTTT.

This clonotype was seen a handful of times. The chain has TRBV9 and TRBJ1-1, with no clear D. The CDR3 extends over 17 amino acids. From germline, CDR1 is SGDLS and CDR2 YYNGEE. V lost 2 bases to trimming and J lost 4 bases, with 21 bases between them. CDR3 in DNA: TGTGCCAGCAGCGTTCAGGACGGACTTGGAACCACCACTGAAGCTTTCTTT. Translated, it gives CASSVQDGLGTTTEAFF.

This clonotype was counted at least ten times. The V gene is TRBV24-1, the J gene TRBJ2-2; D is unresolved. V was shortened by 8 bases and J by 7 bases, with 4 bases between the two germline ends. Germline V CDR1 and CDR2: KGHDR, SFDVKD. The CDR3 has 10 amino acids. The CDR3 DNA reads as TGTGCCACCACGGTCGGGGAGCTGTTTTTT. As protein: CATTVGELFF.

This chain connects TRBV11-3 to TRBJ2-2; D is uncertain. Trimming removed 5 bases at V and 4 bases at J, with 14 bases between. The CDR3 runs to 15 residues. Germline V gives CDR1 SGHNT, CDR2 YENEEA. The CDR3 DNA reads as TGTGCCAGCAGCCCCCACTACGGCGGCACCGGGGAGCTGTTTTTT. Amino acids: CASSPHYGGTGELFF.